The 13 T cell receptor beta chains below come from one sample, sequenced in a study of cytomegalovirus exposure and HLA in healthy donors. Primers included in the PCR were 60 Vbeta and 13 Jbeta primers. The method was immunoSEQ multiplex PCR; TCRdb's version includes in-frame clones alone and lacks a portion of them. The table has fewer than 250,000 clones, roughly 76% seen once; the top ten hold roughly 2%. Sequencing was carried out using PBMCs. The receptors derive from a woman aged 25 to 45 in good health and CMV-seropositive.

V and J are TRBV5-6 and TRBJ1-2, with D maybe TRBD1 (6 bases). The germline V gene encodes CDR1 SGHDT and CDR2 YYEEEE. The CDR3 length is 12 residues. V was trimmed by 0 bases and J by 9 bases, leaving 9 bases between them. The CDR3 nucleotides read TGTGCCAGCAGCTTGGACAGGGATAGCTACACCTTC. Translating gives CASSLDRDSYTF.

The CDR3 protein is CASSFSGPYEQYF. The CDR3 DNA is TGTGCCAGCAGCTTTAGCGGGCCCTACGAGCAGTACTTC. The chain combines TRBV7-2 with TRBJ2-7; TRBD2 matches 7 bases. The CDR3 is 13 residues long. Germline CDR1 reads SGHTA; CDR2 reads FQGNSA. V dropped 3 bases and J dropped 2; count of bases not matched to a gene: 1.

This clone has a single count. The rearrangement joins TRBV25-1 to TRBJ2-2, with TRBD2 matching 9 bases. This CDR3 region has 15 residues. Germline CDR1 and CDR2: MGHDK and SYGVNS. V was pared by 3 bases and J by 5 bases, with 4 bases of the junction left unmatched. As DNA, the CDR3 is TGTGCCAGCAGTGATAGCGGGGGCCTTACCGGGGAGCTGTTTTTT. It translates to CASSDSGGLTGELFF.

V gene TRBV27 combines with J gene TRBJ1-5, with 8 bases lining up with TRBD1. Germline V gene lookup returns CDR1 MNHEY and CDR2 SMNVEV (reference sequence). This CDR3 contains 16 residues. Trimming removed 6 bases from V and 0 bases from J; junction bases left unmatched: 7. The CDR3 bases are TGTGCCAGCAGGCCCGGGACAGGAATTAGCAATCAGCCCCAGCATTTT. Encoded protein: CASRPGTGISNQPQHF.

This sequence joins TRBV5-1 and TRBJ2-2; D perhaps matches TRBD1 (6 bases). Germline values: CDR1 SGHRS, CDR2 YFSETQ. Deletions cut 3 bases from V and 5 bases from J, with 8 bases between. The CDR3 covers 13 residues. In DNA form, the CDR3 reads TGCGCCAGCAGCTCCGGGACAACCGGGGAGCTGTTTTTT. Translating it yields CASSSGTTGELFF.

This sequence joins TRBV11-2 and TRBJ1-2; 7 nucleotides match TRBD1. The CDR3 totals 16 residues. The germline CDR1 and CDR2 sequences are SGHAT and FQNNGV. Trimming at V came to 6 bases and at J to 4 bases, leaving 14 bases not matched to a gene. CDR3 residues: CASRNNRGASAYGYTF. The CDR3 DNA reads TGTGCCAGCAGAAACAACAGGGGCGCTTCCGCCTATGGCTACACCTTC.

The rearrangement joins TRBV6-5 to TRBJ1-4; D possibly corresponds to TRBD1 (6 bases). The CDR3 covers 13 residues. The germline CDR1 and CDR2 sequences are MNHEY and SVGAGI. V lost 5 bases and J lost 5, with 9 bases in between. The CDR3 region has the DNA TGTGCCAGCAGTCAAGGACAGAATGAAAAACTGTTTTTT. Its translation is CASSQGQNEKLFF.

The V call is TRBV7-2, the J call TRBJ2-2; 8 bases agree with TRBD1. V shed 11 bases and J 2 bases; nucleotides not matched to a gene: 7. Germline CDR1 reads SGHTA; CDR2 reads FQGNSA. This CDR3 comprises 14 residues. Here the CDR3 reads CAQGAGGNTGELFF. The CDR3 coding sequence is TGTGCCCAAGGGGCAGGGGGCAACACCGGGGAGCTGTTTTTT.

This clone appeared a few times. The genes are TRBV2 and TRBJ1-2, with D perhaps TRBD1 (5 bases). The germline gives CDR1 SNHLY, CDR2 FYNNEI. Trimming cost V 5 bases and J 4 bases, with 17 bases left between them. CDR3 length: 15 amino acids. The CDR3, as DNA: TGTGCCAGCAGTTCCTTCGGGGTCGGGGGCTATGGCTACACCTTC. Encoded protein: CASSSFGVGGYGYTF.

The CDR3 sequence is CASSPNPGIEQYF. CDR3 sequence (DNA): TGTGCCAGCAGCCCGAACCCCGGTATCGAGCAGTACTTC. The chain uses TRBV5-4 and TRBJ2-7; no clear D gene. Germline CDR1 and CDR2: SGHNT and YYREEE (reference sequence). This CDR3 contains 13 residues. The V end lost 4 bases, the J end lost 6 bases, and 14 bases lay between the germline ends. The variable domain in full, with the rest retrieved from reference TRBV5-4 and TRBJ2-7, is ETGVTQSPTHLIKTRGQQVTLRCSSQSGHNTVSWYQQALGQGPQFIFQYYREEENGRGNFPPRFSGLQFPNYSSELNVNALELDDSALYLCASSPNPGIEQYFGPGTRLTVT.

The rearrangement uses TRBV27 and TRBJ2-5, with a possible D match to TRBD2 (6 bases). Trimming pared 5 bases from V and 4 bases from J, leaving 14 bases between. Germline values: CDR1 MNHEY, CDR2 SMNVEV (reference sequence). There are 14 residues in the CDR3. CDR3 nucleotide sequence: TGTGCCAGCAGTGCACTAGCTGTACTAGAGACCCAGTACTTC. Translated: CASSALAVLETQYF.

V usage is TRBV18 and J usage is TRBJ2-7; D not certain. The CDR3 loop spans 14 amino acids. Trimming cost V 6 bases and J 3 bases, with 15 bases left between them. Germline V gene data show CDR1 as KGHSH and CDR2 as LQKENI. The CDR3 region is CASSQAGAIYEQYF. The CDR3 DNA is TGTGCCAGCTCCCAGGCAGGCGCCATCTACGAGCAGTACTTC.

V is TRBV18 and J is TRBJ2-5, with 7 bases matching TRBD2. The CDR3 sequence is 13 residues long. Germline lookup yields CDR1 KGHSH and CDR2 LQKENI. Unmatched junction bases numbered 3, after V lost 3 bases and J lost 5 bases. CDR3 nucleotides: TGTGCCAGCTCACCGGGGAGGGTTGAGACCCAGTACTTC. Translated, it gives CASSPGRVETQYF.